This T cell receptor beta chain was sequenced in a study of blood T cell repertoires in COVID-19. The overall study: Collection of acute and convalescent COVID-19 samples took place in the United States, Italy and Spain.

Methods used by the authors: Researchers report that nucleated cell counts were estimated from reference gene primer amplification. Produced via immunoSEQ multiplex PCR; TCRdb's table is partial and in-frame only. Clone size and V and J calls were adopted from that table, with D and trimming inferred from the DNA. The profile shows about 180,000 clones, over 75% of them singletons. The junction had 7 bases not matched to a gene; V was cut back by 7 bases and J by 4 bases. The germline V gene has CDR1 SNHLY and CDR2 FYNNEI. The CDR3 is made up of 14 amino acids. This receptor was taken from a middle-aged man with active or convalescent COVID-19. The chain employs TRBV2 and TRBJ1-2, with 9 bases identical to TRBD1. Sequencing input: peripheral blood. CDR3 sequence reads: CASNFDRGAYGYTF. DNA of the CDR3: TGTGCCAGCAACTTTGACAGGGGGGCCTATGGCTACACCTTC.